Sequencing of this TCR beta chain was carried out in a study of radiation and T cells in renal cell carcinoma. Germline assignment: CDR1 SGHDT and CDR2 YYEEEE. This CDR3 contains 16 residues. Trimming cost V 4 bases and J 3 bases; bases outside gene matches: 8. Only in-frame clones appear in the TCRdb table, and some are missing; sequencing was by immunoSEQ multiplex PCR. The table records 45,000 to 65,000 clones, roughly 79% of them present only once. As to time point: baseline pretreatment blood. Treatment of the sample: 15 Gy SBRT to primary tumor, nephrectomy 4 weeks later. This renal cell carcinoma was of the clear cell type.

The rearrangement uses TRBV5-6 and TRBJ2-2; 8 bases align to TRBD1. The sample was blood, taken from a patient whose treatment included radiotherapy and nephrectomy. The receptor's source is a man in his 60s with renal cell carcinoma. DNA for the CDR3: TGTGCCAGCAGCCTAAGGACAGGGAGTGACACCGGGGAGCTGTTTTTT. Its translation is CASSLRTGSDTGELFF. Using reference TRBV5-6 and TRBJ2-2 for the parts outside the CDR3, the full variable domain is DAGVTQSPTHLIKTRGQQVTLRCSPKSGHDTVSWYQQALGQGPQFIFQYYEEEERQRGNFPDRFSGHQFPNYSSELNVNALLLGDSALYLCASSLRTGSDTGELFFGEGSRLTVL.